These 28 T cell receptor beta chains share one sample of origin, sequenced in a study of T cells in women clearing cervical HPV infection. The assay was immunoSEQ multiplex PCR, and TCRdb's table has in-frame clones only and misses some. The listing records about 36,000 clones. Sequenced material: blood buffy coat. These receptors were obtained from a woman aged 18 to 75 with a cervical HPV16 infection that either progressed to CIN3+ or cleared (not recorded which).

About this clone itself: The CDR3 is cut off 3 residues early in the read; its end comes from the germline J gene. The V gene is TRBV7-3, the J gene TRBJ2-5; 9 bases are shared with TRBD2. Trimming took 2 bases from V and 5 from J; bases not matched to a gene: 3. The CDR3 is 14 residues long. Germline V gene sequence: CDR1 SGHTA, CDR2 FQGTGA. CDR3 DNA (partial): TGTGCCAGCAGCTTAGGCGGGGGGGCGGAGACC. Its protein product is CASSLGGGAET. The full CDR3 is CASSLGGGAETQYF.

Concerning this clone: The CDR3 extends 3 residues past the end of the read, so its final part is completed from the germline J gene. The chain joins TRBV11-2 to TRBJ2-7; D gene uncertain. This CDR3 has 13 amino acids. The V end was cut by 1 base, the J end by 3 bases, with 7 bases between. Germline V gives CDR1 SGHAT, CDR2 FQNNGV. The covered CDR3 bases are TGTGCCAGCAGCTTAGGCAGGCTCTACGAG. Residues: CASSLGRLYE. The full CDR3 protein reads CASSLGRLYEQYF.

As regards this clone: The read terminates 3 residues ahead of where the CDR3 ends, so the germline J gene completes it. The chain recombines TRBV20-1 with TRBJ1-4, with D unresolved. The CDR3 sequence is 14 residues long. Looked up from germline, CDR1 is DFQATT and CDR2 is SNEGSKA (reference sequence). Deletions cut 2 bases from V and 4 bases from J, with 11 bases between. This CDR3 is CSARSTEDNEKLFF. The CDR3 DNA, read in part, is TGCAGTGCTAGAAGCACAGAAGATAATGAAAAA.

The CDR3 spells CASSLAGQTDTYTF. The covered CDR3 bases are TGTGCCAGCAGCTTAGCTGGGCAGACAGATACC. The chain joins TRBV7-6 to TRBJ1-2; possible D gene TRBD1, 5 bases. Read data end 3 residues before the CDR3 end; the end is taken from the germline J gene. The CDR3 sequence is 14 residues long. CDR1 and CDR2 (germline): SGHVS, FNYEAQ.

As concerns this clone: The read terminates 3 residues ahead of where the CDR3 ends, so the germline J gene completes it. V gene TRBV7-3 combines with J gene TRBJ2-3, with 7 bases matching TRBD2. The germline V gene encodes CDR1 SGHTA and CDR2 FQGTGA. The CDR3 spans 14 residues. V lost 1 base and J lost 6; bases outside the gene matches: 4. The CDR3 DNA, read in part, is TGTGCCAGCAGCTTAAGAGCGGGGTCTGATACG. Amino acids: CASSLRAGSDT. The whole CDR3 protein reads CASSLRAGSDTQYF. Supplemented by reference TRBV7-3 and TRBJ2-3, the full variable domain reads GAGVSQTPSNKVTEKGKYVELRCDPISGHTALYWYRQSLGQGPEFLIYFQGTGAADDSGLPNDRFFAVRPEGSVSTLKIQRTERGDSAVYLCASSLRAGSDTQYFGPGTRLTVL.

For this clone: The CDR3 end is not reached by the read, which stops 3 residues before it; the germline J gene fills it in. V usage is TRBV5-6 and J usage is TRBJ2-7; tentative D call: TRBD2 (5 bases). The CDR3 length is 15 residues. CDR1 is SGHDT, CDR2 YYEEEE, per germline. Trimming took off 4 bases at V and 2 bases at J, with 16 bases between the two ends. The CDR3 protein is CASSIGPIATYEQYF. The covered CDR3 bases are TGTGCCAGCAGCATCGGACCCATAGCGACCTACGAG.

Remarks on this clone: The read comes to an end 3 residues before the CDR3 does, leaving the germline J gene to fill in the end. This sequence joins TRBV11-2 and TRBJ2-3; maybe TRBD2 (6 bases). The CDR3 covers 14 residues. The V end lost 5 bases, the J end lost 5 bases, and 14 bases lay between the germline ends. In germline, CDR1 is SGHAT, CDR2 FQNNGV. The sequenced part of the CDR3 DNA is TGTGCCAGCAGCGGGACTTTCTCCCGAGATACG. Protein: CASSGTFSRDT. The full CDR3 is CASSGTFSRDTQYF.

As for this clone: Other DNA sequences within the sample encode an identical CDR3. The covered CDR3 bases are TGCAGTGCTAGAGACGCCACGGGGAGGGCTGCGGAGACC. This codes for CSARDATGRAAET. The whole CDR3 region reads CSARDATGRAAETQYF. The J gene is TRBJ2-5, the V gene TRBV20-1, with 7 bases that match TRBD2. The CDR3 end is not reached by the read, which stops 3 residues before it; the germline J gene fills it in. Per germline, CDR1 DFQATT and CDR2 SNEGSKA (reference sequence). The ends lost 0 bases at V and 5 bases at J; junction bases unmatched: 12. The CDR3 covers 16 residues.

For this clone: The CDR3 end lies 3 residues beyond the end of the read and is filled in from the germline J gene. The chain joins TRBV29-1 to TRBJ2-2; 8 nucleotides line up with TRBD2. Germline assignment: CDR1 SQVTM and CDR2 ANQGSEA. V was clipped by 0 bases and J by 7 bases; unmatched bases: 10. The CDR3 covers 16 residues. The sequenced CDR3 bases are TGCAGCGTTGAAGATCAGAGCGGGAGTGATCACGGGGAG. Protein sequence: CSVEDQSGSDHGE. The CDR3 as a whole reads CSVEDQSGSDHGELFF.

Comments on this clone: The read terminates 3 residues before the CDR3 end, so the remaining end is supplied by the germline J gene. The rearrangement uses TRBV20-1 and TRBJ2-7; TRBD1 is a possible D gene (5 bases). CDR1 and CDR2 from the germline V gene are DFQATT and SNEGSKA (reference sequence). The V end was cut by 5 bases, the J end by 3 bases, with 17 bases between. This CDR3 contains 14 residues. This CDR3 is CSAGNPQGGYEQYF. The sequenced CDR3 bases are TGCAGTGCTGGCAACCCGCAGGGCGGCTACGAG.

CDR3 region: CASRGQGNTGELFF. Partial CDR3 DNA: TGTGCCAGCAGGGGACAGGGGAACACCGGGGAG. The chain is built from TRBV28 and TRBJ2-2, with 9 bases identical to TRBD1. From the germline J gene comes the end of the CDR3, since the read stops 3 residues before it. Germline CDR1 MDHEN, CDR2 SYDVKM. The CDR3 is 14 amino acids. V lost 6 bases to trimming and J lost 1 base; unmatched junction nucleotides: 0.

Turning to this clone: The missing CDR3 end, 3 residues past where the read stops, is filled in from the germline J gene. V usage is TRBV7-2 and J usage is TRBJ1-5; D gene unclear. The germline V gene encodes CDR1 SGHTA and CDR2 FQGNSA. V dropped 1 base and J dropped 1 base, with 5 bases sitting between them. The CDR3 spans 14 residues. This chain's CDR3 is CASSLDRSNQPQHF. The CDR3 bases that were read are TGTGCCAGCAGCTTAGATAGAAGCAATCAGCCC.

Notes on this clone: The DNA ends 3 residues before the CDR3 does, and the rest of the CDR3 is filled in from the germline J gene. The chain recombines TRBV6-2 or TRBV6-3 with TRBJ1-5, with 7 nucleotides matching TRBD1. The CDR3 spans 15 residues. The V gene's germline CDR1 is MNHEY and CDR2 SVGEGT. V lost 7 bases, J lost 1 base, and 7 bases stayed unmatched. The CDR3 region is CASTRDRLSNQPQHF. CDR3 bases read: TGTGCCAGCACCCGGGACAGATTAAGCAATCAGCCC.

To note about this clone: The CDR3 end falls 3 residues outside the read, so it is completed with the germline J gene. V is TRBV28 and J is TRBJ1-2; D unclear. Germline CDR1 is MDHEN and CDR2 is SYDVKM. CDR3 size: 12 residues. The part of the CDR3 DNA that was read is TGTGCCAGCAGTACTACCTCGGGGGGC. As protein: CASSTTSGG. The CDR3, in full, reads CASSTTSGGYTF.

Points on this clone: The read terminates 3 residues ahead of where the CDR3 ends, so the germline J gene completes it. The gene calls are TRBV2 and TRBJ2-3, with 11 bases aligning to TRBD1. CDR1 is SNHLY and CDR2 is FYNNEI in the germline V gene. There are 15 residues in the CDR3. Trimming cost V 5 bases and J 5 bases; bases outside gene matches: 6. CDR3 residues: CASSWGGTGGDTQYF. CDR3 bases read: TGTGCCAGCAGTTGGGGGGGGACAGGGGGAGATACG.

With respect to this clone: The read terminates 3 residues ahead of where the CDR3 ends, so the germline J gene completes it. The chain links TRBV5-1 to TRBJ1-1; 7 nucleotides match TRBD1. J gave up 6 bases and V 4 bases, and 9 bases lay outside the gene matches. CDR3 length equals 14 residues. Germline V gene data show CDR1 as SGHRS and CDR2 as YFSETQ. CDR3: CASSLSTGKAEAFF. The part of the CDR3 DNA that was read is TGCGCCAGCAGCCTTTCGACAGGGAAAGCTGAA.

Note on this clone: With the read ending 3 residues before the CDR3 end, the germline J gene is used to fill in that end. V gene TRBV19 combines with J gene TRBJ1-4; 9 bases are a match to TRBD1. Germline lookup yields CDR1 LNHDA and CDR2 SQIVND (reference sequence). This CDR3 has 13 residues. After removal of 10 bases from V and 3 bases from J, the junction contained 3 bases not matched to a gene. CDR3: CAIQGAANEKLFF. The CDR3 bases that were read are TGTGCCATACAGGGGGCAGCTAATGAAAAA.

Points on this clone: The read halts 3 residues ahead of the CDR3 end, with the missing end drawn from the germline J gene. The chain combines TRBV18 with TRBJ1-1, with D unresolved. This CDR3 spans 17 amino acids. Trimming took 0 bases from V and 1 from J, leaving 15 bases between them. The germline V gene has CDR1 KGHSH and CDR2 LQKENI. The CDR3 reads CASSPPLRGRQNTEAFF. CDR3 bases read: TGTGCCAGCTCACCACCGTTAAGAGGGCGTCAGAACACTGAA.

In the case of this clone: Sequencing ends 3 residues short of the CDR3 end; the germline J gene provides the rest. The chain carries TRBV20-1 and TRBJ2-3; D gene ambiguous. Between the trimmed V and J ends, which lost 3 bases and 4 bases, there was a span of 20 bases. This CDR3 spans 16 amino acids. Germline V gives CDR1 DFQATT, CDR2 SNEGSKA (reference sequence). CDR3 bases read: TGCAGTGCTAGTGTGGCGGCAAGCCTCGGCGCAGATACG. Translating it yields CSASVAASLGADT. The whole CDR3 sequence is CSASVAASLGADTQYF.

CDR3 sequence reads: CASSPGRDSHEQFF. Partial CDR3 DNA: TGTGCCAGCTCCCCAGGCAGGGATTCCCATGAG. The chain joins TRBV18 to TRBJ2-1, with a possible D match to TRBD1 (5 bases). The sequenced fragment ends 3 residues before the CDR3 boundary, so the rest is inferred from the germline J gene. Trimming shortened V by 6 bases and J by 8 bases, and 17 bases separated the two germline ends. The CDR3 has 14 amino acids. The germline V gene has CDR1 KGHSH and CDR2 LQKENI.

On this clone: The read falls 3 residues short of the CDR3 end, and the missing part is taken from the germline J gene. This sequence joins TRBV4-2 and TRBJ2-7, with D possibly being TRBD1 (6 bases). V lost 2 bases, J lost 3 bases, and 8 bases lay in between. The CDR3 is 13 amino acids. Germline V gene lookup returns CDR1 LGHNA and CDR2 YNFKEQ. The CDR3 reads CASSQLDSYEQYF. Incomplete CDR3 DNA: TGTGCCAGCAGCCAATTGGACAGCTACGAG.

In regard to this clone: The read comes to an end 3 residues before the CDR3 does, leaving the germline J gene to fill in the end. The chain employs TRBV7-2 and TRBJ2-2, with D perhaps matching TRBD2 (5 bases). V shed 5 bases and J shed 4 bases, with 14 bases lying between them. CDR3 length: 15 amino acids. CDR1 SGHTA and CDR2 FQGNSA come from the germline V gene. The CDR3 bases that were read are TGTGCCAGCAGCCGTGGACTCTCGCTCACCGGGGAG. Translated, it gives CASSRGLSLTGE. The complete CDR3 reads CASSRGLSLTGELFF.

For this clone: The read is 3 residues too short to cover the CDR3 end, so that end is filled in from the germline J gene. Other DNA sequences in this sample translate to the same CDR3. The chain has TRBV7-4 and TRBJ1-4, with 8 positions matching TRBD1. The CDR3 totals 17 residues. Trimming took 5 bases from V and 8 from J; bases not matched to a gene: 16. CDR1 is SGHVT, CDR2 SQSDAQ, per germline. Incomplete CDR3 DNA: TGTGCCAGCAGCCTTCGAACAGGACAGGGAAGCGTCGAAAAA. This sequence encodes CASSLRTGQGSVEK. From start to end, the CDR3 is CASSLRTGQGSVEKLFF.

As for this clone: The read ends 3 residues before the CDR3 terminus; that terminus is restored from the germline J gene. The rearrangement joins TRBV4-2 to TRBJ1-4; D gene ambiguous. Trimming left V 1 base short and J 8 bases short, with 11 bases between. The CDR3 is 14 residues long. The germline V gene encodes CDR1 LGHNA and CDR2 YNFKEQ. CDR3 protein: CASSQVEFGEKLFF. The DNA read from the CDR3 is TGTGCCAGCAGCCAAGTTGAATTTGGCGAAAAA.

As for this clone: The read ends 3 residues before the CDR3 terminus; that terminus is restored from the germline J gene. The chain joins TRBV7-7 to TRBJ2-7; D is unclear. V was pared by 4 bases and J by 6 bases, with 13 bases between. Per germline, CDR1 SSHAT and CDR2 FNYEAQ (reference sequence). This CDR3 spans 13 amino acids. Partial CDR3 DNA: TGTGCCAGCAGCTCGGGTGCCTGGTCCGAG. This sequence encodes CASSSGAWSE. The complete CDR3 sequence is CASSSGAWSEQYF.

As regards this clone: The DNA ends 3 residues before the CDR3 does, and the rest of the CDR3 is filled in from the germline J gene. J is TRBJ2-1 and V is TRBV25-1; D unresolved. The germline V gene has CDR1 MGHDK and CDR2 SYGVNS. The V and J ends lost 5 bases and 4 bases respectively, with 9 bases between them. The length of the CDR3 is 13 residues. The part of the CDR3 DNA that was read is TGTGCCAGCAGTCTGAATAGTTACAATGAG. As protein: CASSLNSYNE. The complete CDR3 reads CASSLNSYNEQFF.

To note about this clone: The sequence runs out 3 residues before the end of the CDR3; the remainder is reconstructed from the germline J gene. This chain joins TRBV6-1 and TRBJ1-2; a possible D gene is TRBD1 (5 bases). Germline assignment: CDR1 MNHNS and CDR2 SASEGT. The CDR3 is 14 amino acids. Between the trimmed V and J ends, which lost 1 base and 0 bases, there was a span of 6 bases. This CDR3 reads CASSEEGANYGYTF. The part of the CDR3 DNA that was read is TGTGCCAGCAGTGAAGAAGGGGCTAACTATGGC.

CDR3: CASSLLQGGAIYF. CDR3 DNA (partial): TGTGCCAGCAGTTTATTACAGGGGGGGGCC. This chain links TRBV28 with TRBJ1-3, with 8 positions matching TRBD1. The read ends 3 residues before the CDR3 terminus; that terminus is restored from the germline J gene. Looked up from germline, CDR1 is MDHEN and CDR2 is SYDVKM. The length of the CDR3 is 13 residues.